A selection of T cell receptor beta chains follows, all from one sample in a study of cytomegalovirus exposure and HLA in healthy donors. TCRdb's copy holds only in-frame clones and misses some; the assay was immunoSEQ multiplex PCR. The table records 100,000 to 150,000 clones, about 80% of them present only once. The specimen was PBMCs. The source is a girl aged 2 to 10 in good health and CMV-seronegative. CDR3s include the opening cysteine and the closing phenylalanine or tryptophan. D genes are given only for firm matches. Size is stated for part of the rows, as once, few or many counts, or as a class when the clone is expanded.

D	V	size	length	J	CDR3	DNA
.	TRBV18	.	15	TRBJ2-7	CASSRSLAELYEQYF	TGTGCCAGCTCAAGGTCTCTGGCGGAACTCTACGAGCAGTACTTC
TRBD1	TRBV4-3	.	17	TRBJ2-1	CASSPAATGGMYNEQFF	TGCGCCAGCAGCCCCGCGGCAACAGGGGGAATGTACAATGAGCAGTTCTTC
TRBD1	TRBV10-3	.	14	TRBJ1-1	CAIGGTGGDTEAFF	TGTGCCATCGGAGGGACAGGGGGGGACACTGAAGCTTTCTTT
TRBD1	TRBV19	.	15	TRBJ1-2	CASRPPGQGVLGYTF	TGTGCCAGTAGACCTCCGGGACAGGGTGTGCTTGGCTACACCTTC
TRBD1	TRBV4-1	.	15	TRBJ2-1	CASTPLGTGRGEQFF	TGCGCCAGCACTCCCCTCGGGACAGGACGCGGTGAGCAGTTCTTC
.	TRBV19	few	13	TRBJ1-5	CASSIRGNQPQHF	TGTGCCAGTAGTATCAGGGGCAATCAGCCCCAGCATTTT
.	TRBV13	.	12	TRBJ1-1	CASSLGPTEAFF	TGTGCCAGCAGTCTAGGTCCCACTGAAGCTTTCTTT
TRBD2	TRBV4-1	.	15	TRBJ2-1	CASSQGLAGVGEQFF	TGCGCCAGCAGCCAAGGACTAGCGGGAGTTGGTGAGCAGTTCTTC
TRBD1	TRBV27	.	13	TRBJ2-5	CASRDRGRETQYF	TGTGCCAGCAGGGACAGGGGGCGGGAGACCCAGTACTTC
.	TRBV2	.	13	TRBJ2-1	CASSSGPYNEQFF	TGTGCCAGCAGTAGCGGCCCCTACAATGAGCAGTTCTTC
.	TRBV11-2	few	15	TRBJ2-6	CASSFRGSGANVLTF	TGTGCCAGCAGCTTCAGGGGCTCTGGGGCCAACGTCCTGACTTTC
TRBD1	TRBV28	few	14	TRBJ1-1	CASSDRGMDTEAFF	TGTGCCAGCAGCGACAGGGGAATGGACACTGAAGCTTTCTTT
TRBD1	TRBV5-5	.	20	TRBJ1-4	CASSLTQRQGPVATNEKLFF	TGTGCCAGCAGCTTGACTCAGCGACAGGGACCCGTTGCAACTAATGAAAAACTGTTTTTT
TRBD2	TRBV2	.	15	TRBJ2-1	CASSSSGSTYNEQFF	TGTGCCAGCAGTTCGAGCGGGAGTACCTACAATGAGCAGTTCTTC
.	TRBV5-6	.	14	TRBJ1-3	CASSLWEGENTIYF	TGTGCCAGCAGCTTGTGGGAGGGAGAAAACACCATATATTTT
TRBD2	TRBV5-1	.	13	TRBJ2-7	CASSFSGTYEQYF	TGCGCCAGCAGCTTTAGCGGGACCTACGAGCAGTACTTC
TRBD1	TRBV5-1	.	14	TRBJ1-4	CASSQGATNEKLFF	TGCGCCAGCAGCCAGGGGGCCACTAATGAAAAACTGTTTTTT
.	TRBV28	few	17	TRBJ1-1	CASSLFGDAGKATEAFF	TGTGCCAGCAGTTTATTTGGGGACGCGGGAAAGGCCACTGAAGCTTTCTTT
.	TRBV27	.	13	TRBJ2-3	CASSLPRADTQYF	TGTGCCAGCAGTTTACCCAGGGCAGATACGCAGTATTTT
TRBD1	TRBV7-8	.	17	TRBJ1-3	CASSLTGGFISGNTIYF	TGTGCCAGCAGCTTAACAGGGGGCTTTATCTCTGGAAACACCATATATTTT
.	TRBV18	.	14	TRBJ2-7	CASSPGQRSYEQYF	TGTGCCAGCTCTCCTGGACAGAGGTCCTACGAGCAGTACTTC
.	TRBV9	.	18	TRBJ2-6	CASSVRQEGRSGANVLTF	TGTGCCAGCAGCGTTCGACAGGAAGGGCGCTCTGGGGCCAACGTCCTGACTTTC
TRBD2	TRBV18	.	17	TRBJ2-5	CASSPFTATGGRETQYF	TGTGCCAGCTCACCATTTACGGCAACGGGAGGTCGGGAGACCCAGTACTTC
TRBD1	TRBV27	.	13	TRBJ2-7	CASSSGQVYEQYF	TGTGCCAGCAGTTCCGGACAGGTCTACGAGCAGTACTTC